This T cell receptor (beta chain) comes out of a study of cytotoxic CD8 clonotypes in ibrutinib-treated CLL. The method was immunoSEQ multiplex PCR; TCRdb's version includes in-frame clones alone and lacks a portion of them. The sample holds 300,000 or so clones; 67% are singletons and the top ten take roughly 6%. The CDR3 loop spans 14 amino acids. Trimming removed 7 bases from V and 3 bases from J, with 16 bases in between. Germline V gene data show CDR1 as MNHNY and CDR2 as SVGAGI (reference sequence). This clone was recorded at least ten times. Material: PBMCs, obtained after 36 months of ibrutinib treatment. The sequence was obtained from a human donor with chronic lymphocytic leukemia. The V call is TRBV6-6, the J call TRBJ2-7; D is uncertain. CDR3 sequence (DNA): TGTGCCAGCATTCGATCTGACTCGGACTACGAGCAGTACTTC. This encodes CASIRSDSDYEQYF.